These 19 T cell receptor beta chains were sequenced from one sample in a study of blood T cell repertoires in COVID-19. Generated by immunoSEQ multiplex PCR, the TCRdb table keeps only in-frame clones and is missing some. The data hold more than 250,000 clones, with about 91% observed a single time. What was sequenced was peripheral blood. Source of these receptors: a woman between 25 and 40 years old with COVID-19, enrolled during active disease.

V gene TRBV6-5 combines with J gene TRBJ1-4, with D perhaps TRBD1 (5 bases). V was trimmed by 2 bases and J by 7 bases, leaving 17 bases between them. The CDR3 extends over 16 amino acids. From germline, CDR1 is MNHEY and CDR2 SVGAGI. The CDR3 coding sequence is TGTGCCAGCAGTTACGGGGCGAGGACCTTGGGTGAAAAACTGTTTTTT. Its translation is CASSYGARTLGEKLFF.

Here the CDR3 DNA reads TGCGCCAGCAGCTTGGCCTCTGGGGACATGAACACTGAAGCTTTCTTT. Protein product: CASSLASGDMNTEAFF. The chain has TRBV5-1 and TRBJ1-1; weak D call: TRBD1 (6 bases). The CDR3 totals 16 residues. With 0 bases removed from V and 0 bases from J, the gap between germline ends came to 12 bases. Germline CDR1 reads SGHRS; CDR2 reads YFSETQ.

The chain couples TRBV18 to TRBJ1-6; D is uncertain. Trimming took off 3 bases at V and 6 bases at J, with 12 bases between the two ends. CDR1 is KGHSH and CDR2 is LQKENI in the germline V gene. The CDR3 is 15 amino acids. The chain's CDR3 is CASSPTGNLNSPLHF. The CDR3 nucleotides read TGTGCCAGCTCACCGACGGGGAATCTTAATTCACCCCTCCACTTT.

To note about this clone: This sample also contains other DNA sequences that code for the same CDR3. The V call is TRBV27, the J call TRBJ1-4; D remains unclear. This CDR3 has 13 amino acids. Trimming cost V 8 bases and J 4 bases, with 11 bases left between them. The germline V gene has CDR1 MNHEY and CDR2 SMNVEV (reference sequence). For the CDR3, the DNA is TGTGCCAGCTCTTTGAGGCGTAATGAAAAACTGTTTTTT. This sequence encodes CASSLRRNEKLFF.

This chain links TRBV6-5 with TRBJ1-1; D is unresolved. The CDR3 runs 16 residues. The germline V gene encodes CDR1 MNHEY and CDR2 SVGAGI. Trimming took 0 bases from V and 4 from J, leaving 15 bases between them. DNA of the CDR3: TGTGCCAGCAGTTACTCTGGAGAAGGAGGAATCACTGAAGCTTTCTTT. Amino acid sequence: CASSYSGEGGITEAFF.

This chain links TRBV6-5 with TRBJ2-3; D unclear. Germline CDR1 reads MNHEY; CDR2 reads SVGAGI. The CDR3 loop spans 13 amino acids. V shed 4 bases and J shed 4 bases, with 9 bases lying between them. The CDR3 protein is CASSSIGPDTQYF. CDR3 in DNA: TGTGCCAGCAGTTCCATCGGTCCAGATACGCAGTATTTT.

For the CDR3, the DNA is TGCAGCGTTCACCCTCAAAGAGATCTCAACACTGAAGCTTTCTTT. Protein: CSVHPQRDLNTEAFF. The chain joins TRBV29-1 to TRBJ1-1; D is unclear. Germline CDR1 is SQVTM and CDR2 is ANQGSEA. There are 15 residues in the CDR3. V lost 5 bases to trimming and J lost 2 bases, with 18 bases between them.

The chain is built from TRBV4-3 and TRBJ1-3; tentatively, D is TRBD1 (6 bases). In germline, CDR1 is LGHNA, CDR2 YSLEER. The V gene lost 2 bases and the J gene lost 0 bases, with 20 bases spanning the gap. The CDR3 totals 19 residues. CDR3 sequence reads: CASSQNLPAGDISGNTIYF. The CDR3 DNA reads as TGCGCCAGCAGCCAAAATCTCCCAGCAGGGGACATCTCTGGAAACACCATATATTTT.

The chain links TRBV7-2 to TRBJ1-2; 7 nucleotides line up with TRBD1. The CDR3 has 14 residues. V shed 2 bases and J 8 bases; nucleotides not matched to a gene: 8. Per germline, CDR1 SGHTA and CDR2 FQGNSA. The CDR3 reads CASSLFTGEEGYTF. CDR3 bases: TGTGCCAGCAGCTTATTTACAGGGGAGGAAGGCTACACCTTC.

The V and J genes are TRBV30 and TRBJ1-6; 11 nucleotides align to TRBD1. The CDR3 has 14 amino acids. Unmatched junction bases numbered 4, after V lost 0 bases and J lost 12 bases. CDR1 GTSNPN and CDR2 SVGIG come from the germline V gene (reference sequence). The CDR3, as DNA: TGTGCCTGGAGTGTACGGGGACAGGGGGTACCCCTCCACTTT. It translates to CAWSVRGQGVPLHF.

This clone was picked up a small number of times. The chain links TRBV2 to TRBJ1-1, with a weak D call TRBD1 (5 bases). The V gene's germline CDR1 is SNHLY and CDR2 FYNNEI. The CDR3 loop spans 14 amino acids. With 6 bases removed from V and 4 bases from J, the gap between germline ends came to 15 bases. The CDR3 protein is CASSAVWGGTEAFF. The CDR3 bases are TGTGCCAGCAGCGCTGTTTGGGGGGGCACTGAAGCTTTCTTT.

The rearrangement uses TRBV3-1 (or the pseudogene TRBV3-2) and TRBJ1-1; a possible D gene is TRBD1 (5 bases). This CDR3 is built from 16 residues. Germline CDR1 LGHDT, CDR2 YNNKEL (reference sequence). Trimming took off 0 bases at V and 4 bases at J, with 15 bases between the two ends. CDR3 in DNA: TGTGCCAGCAGCCAAGAAATTGGGACGGGGGGCACTGAAGCTTTCTTT. It yields the protein CASSQEIGTGGTEAFF.

The chain recombines TRBV7-2 with TRBJ2-6; maybe TRBD1 (6 bases). The germline V gene encodes CDR1 SGHTA and CDR2 FQGNSA. V lost 1 base and J 4 bases, leaving 11 bases between the germline ends. The CDR3 contains 16 residues. The CDR3, as DNA: TGTGCCAGCAGCTTAGGGCAGGGGTTCGGGGCCAACGTCCTGACTTTC. It translates to CASSLGQGFGANVLTF.

The chain uses TRBV6-6 and TRBJ1-1; D possibly corresponds to TRBD1 (5 bases). This CDR3 has 15 amino acids. Trimming took 5 bases from V and 11 from J, leaving 24 bases between them. Germline CDR1 reads MNHNY; CDR2 reads SVGAGI (reference sequence). The CDR3 loop is CASSNPTRGEGLAFF. CDR3 nucleotide sequence: TGTGCCAGCAGTAACCCTACACGGGGGGAAGGGTTGGCTTTCTTT.

V usage is TRBV30 and J usage is TRBJ2-2; D unclear. The CDR3 runs 13 residues. The V gene lost 0 bases and the J gene lost 5 bases, with 7 bases spanning the gap. Germline lookup yields CDR1 GTSNPN and CDR2 SVGIG (reference sequence). The CDR3 DNA follows: TGTGCCTGGAGTGTGTTAGTTACCGGGGAGCTGTTTTTT. It codes for CAWSVLVTGELFF.

In the case of this clone: This CDR3 is also generated by other DNA sequences in the sample. CDR3 sequence reads: CASSVSGGGNTIYF. CDR3 in DNA: TGTGCCAGCAGCGTATCCGGGGGTGGAAACACCATATATTTT. The chain links TRBV9 to TRBJ1-3, with a possible D match to TRBD1 (5 bases). Germline V gene lookup returns CDR1 SGDLS and CDR2 YYNGEE. The V and J ends lost 1 base and 3 bases respectively, with 8 bases between them. The CDR3 consists of 14 residues.

The V call is TRBV5-5, the J call TRBJ1-2; D perhaps matches TRBD1 (6 bases). Looked up from germline, CDR1 is SGHKS and CDR2 is YYEKEE (reference sequence). CDR3 length: 14 residues. Trimming stripped 3 bases from V and 5 bases from J, with 14 bases between. The DNA for the CDR3 is TGTGCCAGCAGCTCCCTACAGGGAGAATATGGCTACACCTTC. The encoded protein is CASSSLQGEYGYTF.

CDR3 sequence: CASNRGRVETQYF. CDR3 nucleotides: TGTGCCAGCAACAGGGGCCGGGTTGAGACCCAGTACTTC. This chain uses TRBV13 with TRBJ2-5; 7 nucleotides agree with TRBD1. The germline V gene has CDR1 PRHDT and CDR2 FYEKMQ (reference sequence). The CDR3 totals 13 residues. V lost 7 bases, J lost 5 bases, and 7 bases stayed unmatched.

V and J are TRBV11-3 and TRBJ2-4; D ambiguous. The CDR3 extends over 11 amino acids. Germline V gives CDR1 SGHNT, CDR2 YENEEA. The ends were cut back, 3 bases at V and 10 bases at J, with 7 bases in the middle. The CDR3 loop is CASSFRGIQYF. The CDR3 nucleotides read TGTGCCAGCAGCTTTAGAGGAATTCAGTACTTC.